Below, 15 T cell receptor beta chains from the same sample are listed, as sequenced in a study of response to subunit inactivated influenza vaccine. TCRdb reprocessed the RT-PCR reads via MiXCR and lists one record per CDR3 protein. The sample includes some 570,000 distinct CDR3 sequences, roughly 10% of them seen just once. A further study also used this sample, focusing on T cells expressing NK-cell markers. That paper adds: 5'RACE template switching built TCR beta cDNA with unique molecular identifiers.

The material was PBMCs from blood, obtained on the day of vaccination. The receptors were gathered from a middle-aged man who received an inactivated influenza vaccine.

This clonotype was detected only a few times. The rearrangement joins TRBV7-2 to TRBJ2-1; unclear D gene. V lost 1 base, J lost 10 bases, and 8 bases lay in between. CDR3 length equals 12 residues. Germline V CDR1 and CDR2: SGHTA, FQGNSA. This CDR3 is CASSLVMGEQFF. DNA for the CDR3: TGTGCCAGCAGCTTAGTCATGGGGGAGCAGTTCTTC. The full variable domain, its missing parts supplied by reference TRBV7-2 and TRBJ2-1, is GAGVSQSPSNKVTEKGKDVELRCDPISGHTALYWYRQSLGQGLEFLIYFQGNSAPDKSGLPSDRFSAERTGGSVSTLTIQRTQQEDSAVYLCASSLVMGEQFFGPGTRLTVL.

This clonotype was seen a few times. V usage is TRBV27 and J usage is TRBJ2-3; tentatively, D is TRBD2 (5 bases). Germline values: CDR1 MNHEY, CDR2 SMNVEV (reference sequence). CDR3 length: 15 residues. Trimming left V 5 bases short and J 1 base short, with 13 bases between. The CDR3 sequence: CASSPRGAGTDTQYF. As DNA, the CDR3 is TGTGCCAGCAGTCCCCGGGGTGCGGGCACAGATACGCAGTATTTT.

The chain uses TRBV9 and TRBJ2-2; TRBD2 matches at 7 bases. The germline V gene has CDR1 SGDLS and CDR2 YYNGEE. The CDR3 is 18 amino acids. Germline trimming cut 0 bases from V and 3 bases from J; bases unmatched to any gene: 11. The DNA for the CDR3 is TGTGCCAGCAGCGTAGCTACTATGGGGGAGGGTCACACCGGGGAGCTGTTTTTT. This encodes CASSVATMGEGHTGELFF.

This clonotype was detected a few times. This chain links TRBV10-3 with TRBJ1-1; the D is unclear. Trimming took off 3 bases at V and 2 bases at J, with 4 bases between the two ends. Germline CDR1 is ENHRY and CDR2 is SYGVKD. There are 12 residues in the CDR3. CDR3 bases: TGTGCCATCAGTGACTTAAACACTGAAGCTTTCTTT. It yields the protein CAISDLNTEAFF.

This sequence joins TRBV21-1 and TRBJ2-7; the DNA was not compared with TRBD1, the D call given in the table. TRBV21-1 is a pseudogene segment. The CDR3 runs 16 residues. The CDR3 bases are TGTGCCAGCAGTCCCGGGAGAGCCAGGCAGGGGGCCGAGCAGTACTTC. Protein: CASSPGRARQGAEQYF.

This chain uses TRBV10-3 with TRBJ2-7; TRBD2 matches at 13 bases. The CDR3 has 16 residues. CDR1 and CDR2 from the germline V gene are ENHRY and SYGVKD. The V segment lost 6 bases and the J segment 0 bases; nucleotides outside the gene matches: 5. CDR3 protein: CAISLGLAGASYEQYF. The CDR3 DNA reads as TGTGCCATCAGCCTCGGACTAGCGGGAGCCTCCTACGAGCAGTACTTC.

This clonotype was found a few times. This sequence joins TRBV5-5 and TRBJ1-1; D is perhaps TRBD1 (5 bases). The CDR3 has 17 amino acids. Per germline, CDR1 SGHKS and CDR2 YYEKEE (reference sequence). V gave up 0 bases and J gave up 0 bases, with 15 bases separating them. The CDR3 is CASSLDRRYTMNTEAFF. The CDR3 DNA reads TGTGCCAGCAGCTTGGACAGGAGATATACCATGAACACTGAAGCTTTCTTT.

The chain couples TRBV5-6 to TRBJ2-5; D gene uncertain. Trimming took 4 bases from V and 4 from J, leaving 11 bases between them. The CDR3 is 13 residues long. CDR1 SGHDT and CDR2 YYEEEE come from the germline V gene. This CDR3 is CASSARQGETQYF. Written as DNA, the CDR3 is TGTGCCAGCAGCGCTAGACAAGGAGAGACCCAGTACTTC.

CDR3 residues: CATSDPQQGRAGELFF. CDR3 nucleotide sequence: TGTGCCACCAGTGACCCTCAACAGGGTAGGGCCGGGGAGCTGTTTTTT. This sequence joins TRBV24-1 and TRBJ2-2; possibly TRBD1 for D (6 bases). The V and J ends lost 4 bases and 6 bases respectively, with 17 bases between them. Germline CDR1 reads KGHDR; CDR2 reads SFDVKD. The CDR3 runs 16 residues.

This clonotype was counted ten times or more. The gene calls are TRBV28 and TRBJ2-3, with 12 bases aligning to TRBD2. Germline V gives CDR1 MDHEN, CDR2 SYDVKM. The CDR3 is 17 residues long. V shed 5 bases, J shed 3 bases, and the junction held 9 bases outside the gene matches. CDR3: CASSPTRGLAGTDTQYF. As DNA, the CDR3 is TGTGCCAGCAGTCCGACCAGGGGACTAGCGGGTACAGATACGCAGTATTTT.

The V call is TRBV6-2 or TRBV6-3, the J call TRBJ2-7, with D unresolved. Looked up from germline, CDR1 is MNHEY and CDR2 is SVGEGT. V was clipped by 2 bases and J by 4 bases, with 9 bases between them. The CDR3 totals 13 residues. The CDR3 sequence: CASSYLHSYEQYF. CDR3 DNA: TGTGCCAGCAGTTACCTACACAGTTACGAGCAGTACTTC.

The chain links TRBV20-1 to TRBJ2-7; 8 nucleotides match TRBD1. J lost 5 bases, V lost 6 bases, and 6 bases had no gene match. The CDR3 is made up of 12 amino acids. CDR1 is DFQATT, CDR2 SNEGSKA, per germline (reference sequence). CDR3 sequence (DNA): TGCAGTGCAACGGACAGGGCAGACGAGCAGTACTTC. Translation gives CSATDRADEQYF.

The chain carries TRBV6-2 or TRBV6-3 and TRBJ2-2; 7 positions match TRBD2. CDR3 length: 13 amino acids. V lost 6 bases, J lost 9 bases, and 7 bases stayed unmatched. Germline V lookup: CDR1 MNHEY, CDR2 SVGEGT. This CDR3 is CASSPGGFRELFF. For the CDR3, the DNA is TGTGCCAGCAGCCCCGGGGGGTTCAGGGAGCTGTTTTTT.

There are a few counts of this clonotype. The chain carries TRBV4-3 and TRBJ2-3; D gene ambiguous. V gave up 1 base and J gave up 8 bases, with 10 bases separating them. Per germline, CDR1 LGHNA and CDR2 YSLEER. The length of the CDR3 is 13 residues. Written as DNA, the CDR3 is TGCGCCAGCAGCCAAGGACCTGGGGTTACGCAGTATTTT. Translating it yields CASSQGPGVTQYF.

This sequence joins TRBV24-1 and TRBJ1-1, with D unclear. The CDR3 sequence is 14 residues long. The germline gives CDR1 KGHDR, CDR2 SFDVKD. V was clipped by 3 bases and J by 4 bases, with 11 bases between them. This CDR3 reads CATSDPRLSTEAFF. CDR3 DNA: TGTGCCACCAGTGATCCCCGATTGTCCACTGAAGCTTTCTTT.